These T cell receptor beta chains were read from a single sample in a study of T cells after posttransplantation cyclophosphamide. Some clones are missing from TCRdb's copy, which holds only in-frame ones; the method was immunoSEQ multiplex PCR. Of 15,000 to 20,000 clones listed, around 86% were seen once; the top ten hold approximately 3.5%. The source material was PBMCs, sampled after an allogeneic stem cell transplant with a calcineurin inhibitor and methotrexate. These receptors came from a male patient aged 45 to 59 who received an allogeneic stem cell transplant from an unrelated donor, was CMV-positive, and had chronic GVHD only. Some of these T cells may belong to the graft donor. CDR3s include the opening cysteine and the closing phenylalanine or tryptophan. The D gene is left open where the match is weak. Clone size is given for some rows only: seen once, a few or many times, or a class if the clone is expanded.

j_gene | d_gene | len | abundance | v_gene | CDR3nt | CDR3aa
TRBJ2-2 | TRBD1 | 16 | NA | TRBV7-9 | TGTGCCAGCAGCCCCTTATCAGGGGGCTACACCGGGGAGCTGTTTTTT | CASSPLSGGYTGELFF
TRBJ1-2 | TRBD1 | 13 | NA | TRBV6-5 | TGTGCCAGCAGTTACTGGACAGGCACCGGCTACACCTTC | CASSYWTGTGYTF
TRBJ1-4 | TRBD1 | 14 | NA | TRBV2 | TGTGCCAGCAGTGTGACAGGGGGCTATGAAAAACTGTTTTTT | CASSVTGGYEKLFF
TRBJ2-1 | NA | 14 | NA | TRBV5-6 | TGTGCCAGCAGCTCCCTGGACAGATGGAATGAGCAGTTCTTC | CASSSLDRWNEQFF
TRBJ2-2 | NA | 17 | NA | TRBV27 | TGTGCCAGCACTCTGCCCGGGACAAAAGAGGTCACCGGGGAGCTGTTTTTT | CASTLPGTKEVTGELFF
TRBJ1-4 | NA | 14 | NA | TRBV2 | TGTGCCAGCAGCCCCTTTACAACTAATGAAAAACTGTTTTTT | CASSPFTTNEKLFF
TRBJ2-7 | TRBD1 | 14 | NA | TRBV5-1 | TGCGCCAGCAGACCGGGACAGGGGGCTTACGAGCAGTACTTC | CASRPGQGAYEQYF
TRBJ2-1 | TRBD2 | 19 | NA | TRBV7-9 | TGTGCCAGCAGCCCATCCGGGACTAGCGGGAGTATACAGTACAATGAGCAGTTCTTC | CASSPSGTSGSIQYNEQFF
TRBJ1-2 | NA | 14 | NA | TRBV7-2 | TGTGCCAGCAGCCGGGCCGGGGGGAACTATGGCTACACCTTC | CASSRAGGNYGYTF
TRBJ2-7 | NA | 12 | NA | TRBV28 | TGTGCCAGCAGAACCGGGGGACCTGAGCAGTACTTC | CASRTGGPEQYF
TRBJ2-2 | NA | 16 | NA | TRBV5-1 | TGCGCCAGCAGGCGCCTAATAGAGATAACCTCCGGGGAGCTGTTTTTT | CASRRLIEITSGELFF
TRBJ2-2 | NA | 15 | NA | TRBV4-1 | TGCGCCAGCAGCCGACACTCAGCGAACACCGGGGAGCTGTTTTTT | CASSRHSANTGELFF
TRBJ2-3 | TRBD2 | 16 | few | TRBV7-3 | TGTGCCAGCAGCGGGCTAGCGGGAGGGCCCCCAGATACGCAGTATTTT | CASSGLAGGPPDTQYF
TRBJ2-1 | TRBD2 | 16 | NA | TRBV6-5 | TGTGCCAGCAGTTACTCTGGTAGCGGGAGTACCAATGAGCAGTTCTTC | CASSYSGSGSTNEQFF
TRBJ2-7 | NA | 14 | NA | TRBV6-6 | TGTGCCAGCAGTTATGAGGGAGTTACCTTCGAGCAGTACTTC | CASSYEGVTFEQYF
TRBJ1-1 | TRBD1 | 14 | NA | TRBV28 | TGTGCCAGCCAACGAACAGGGGTGAACACTGAAGCTTTCTTT | CASQRTGVNTEAFF
TRBJ2-7 | TRBD1 | 14 | NA | TRBV11-3 | TGTGCCAGCAGCCGACAGGGGGCTGCCTACGAGCAGTACTTC | CASSRQGAAYEQYF
TRBJ2-1 | TRBD2 | 13 | NA | TRBV5-1 | TGCGCCAGCAGTTTCACTAGCGGGAGTGAGCAGTTCTTC | CASSFTSGSEQFF
TRBJ2-7 | NA | 15 | NA | TRBV28 | TGTGCCAGCAGCCTTAGGACGGGGAGCTCCTACGAGCAGTACTTC | CASSLRTGSSYEQYF
TRBJ1-4 | TRBD1 | 15 | NA | TRBV28 | TGTGCCAGCAGTCCCAGGGGGCCCGAGGTTGAAAAACTGTTTTTT | CASSPRGPEVEKLFF
TRBJ2-1 | NA | 14 | NA | TRBV6-1 | TGTGCCAGCAGCTCCATTGACTGGAGAAATGAGCAGTTCTTC | CASSSIDWRNEQFF
TRBJ2-7 | TRBD2 | 15 | few | TRBV7-2 | TGTGCCAGCAGTCCCCGACTAGCGAGATCCTACGAGCAGTACTTC | CASSPRLARSYEQYF
TRBJ2-5 | TRBD1 | 15 | NA | TRBV7-8 | TGTGCCAGCAGCCCCACGGGGACAGGGGCAGAGACCCAGTACTTC | CASSPTGTGAETQYF
TRBJ1-1 | NA | 13 | NA | TRBV27 | TGTGCCAGCAGTTTAACGGTGAACACTGAAGCTTTCTTT | CASSLTVNTEAFF
TRBJ1-2 | NA | 15 | NA | TRBV6-5 | TGTGCCAGCAGTTACTCGACGCTGAGGGGGTATGGCTACACCTTC | CASSYSTLRGYGYTF
TRBJ2-1 | TRBD1 | 14 | NA | TRBV5-1 | TGCGCCAGCAGCCCCCGGACAGGAGTGGATGAGCAGTTCTTC | CASSPRTGVDEQFF
TRBJ1-2 | NA | 14 | once | TRBV13 | TGTGCCAGCAGCCCGTGGACTCAGAACTATGGCTACACCTTC | CASSPWTQNYGYTF
TRBJ1-4 | TRBD1 | 14 | NA | TRBV7-9 | TGTGCCAGCAGTTCGACAGGGATAAATGAAAAACTGTTTTTT | CASSSTGINEKLFF